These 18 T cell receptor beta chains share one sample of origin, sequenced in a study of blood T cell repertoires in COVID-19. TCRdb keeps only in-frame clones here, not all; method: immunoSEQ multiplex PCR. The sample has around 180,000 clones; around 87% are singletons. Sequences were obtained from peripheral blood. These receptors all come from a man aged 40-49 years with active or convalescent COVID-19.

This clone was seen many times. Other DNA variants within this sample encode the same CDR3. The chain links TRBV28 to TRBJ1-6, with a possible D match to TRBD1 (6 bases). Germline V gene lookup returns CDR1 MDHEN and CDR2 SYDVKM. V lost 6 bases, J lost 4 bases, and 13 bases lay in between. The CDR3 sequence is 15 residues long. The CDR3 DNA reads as TGTGCCAGCAGGGAACAGGGTTCTTATAATTCACCCCTCCACTTT. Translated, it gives CASREQGSYNSPLHF.

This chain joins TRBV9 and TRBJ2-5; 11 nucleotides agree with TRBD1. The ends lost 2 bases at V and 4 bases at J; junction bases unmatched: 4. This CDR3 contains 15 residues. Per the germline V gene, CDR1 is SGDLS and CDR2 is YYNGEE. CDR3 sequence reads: CASSVRTGGRETQYF. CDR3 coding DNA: TGTGCCAGCAGCGTTAGGACAGGGGGCCGAGAGACCCAGTACTTC. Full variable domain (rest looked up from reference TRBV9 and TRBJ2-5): DSGVTQTPKHLITATGQRVTLRCSPRSGDLSVYWYQQSLDQGLQFLIQYYNGEERAKGNILERFSAQQFPDLHSELNLSSLELGDSALYFCASSVRTGGRETQYFGPGTRLLVL.

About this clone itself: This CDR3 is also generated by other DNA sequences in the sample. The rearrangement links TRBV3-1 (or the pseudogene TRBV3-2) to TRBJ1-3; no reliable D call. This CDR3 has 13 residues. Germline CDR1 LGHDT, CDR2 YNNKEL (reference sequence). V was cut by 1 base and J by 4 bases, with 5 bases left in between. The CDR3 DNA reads TGTGCCAGCAGCCAAGGCCGGGGAAACACCATATATTTT. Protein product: CASSQGRGNTIYF.

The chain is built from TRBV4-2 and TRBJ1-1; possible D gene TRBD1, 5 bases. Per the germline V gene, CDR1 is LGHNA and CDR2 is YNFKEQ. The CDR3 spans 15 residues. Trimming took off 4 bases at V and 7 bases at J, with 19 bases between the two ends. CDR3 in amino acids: CASSRPGGLGLEAFF. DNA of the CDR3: TGTGCCAGCAGCCGTCCAGGTGGGCTGGGACTTGAAGCTTTCTTT.

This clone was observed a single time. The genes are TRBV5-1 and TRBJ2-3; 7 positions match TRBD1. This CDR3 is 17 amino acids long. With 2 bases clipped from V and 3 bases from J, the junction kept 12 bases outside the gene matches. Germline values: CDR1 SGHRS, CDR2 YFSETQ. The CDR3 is CASSLLSTGDNTDTQYF. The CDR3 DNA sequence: TGCGCCAGCAGCTTACTTAGCACAGGGGATAATACAGATACGCAGTATTTT.

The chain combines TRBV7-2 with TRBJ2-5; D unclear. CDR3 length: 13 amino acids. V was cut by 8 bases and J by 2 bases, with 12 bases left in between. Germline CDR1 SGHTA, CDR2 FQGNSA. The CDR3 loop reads CASGEALQETQYF. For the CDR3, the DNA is TGTGCCAGCGGTGAGGCACTTCAAGAGACCCAGTACTTC.

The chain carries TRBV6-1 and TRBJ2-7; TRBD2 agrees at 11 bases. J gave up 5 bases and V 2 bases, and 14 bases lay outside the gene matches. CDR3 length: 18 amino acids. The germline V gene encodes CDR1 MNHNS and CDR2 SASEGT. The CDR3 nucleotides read TGTGCCAGCAGTGAATATCCCCTACGGACTAGCGGGTTCAACGAGCAGTACTTC. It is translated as CASSEYPLRTSGFNEQYF.

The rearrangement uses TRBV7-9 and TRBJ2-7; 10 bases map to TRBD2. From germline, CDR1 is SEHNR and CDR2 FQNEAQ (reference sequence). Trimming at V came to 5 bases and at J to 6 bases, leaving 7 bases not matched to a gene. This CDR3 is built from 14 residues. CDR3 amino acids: CASSRTSGPPEQYF. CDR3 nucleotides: TGTGCCAGCAGCCGGACTAGCGGACCGCCCGAGCAGTACTTC. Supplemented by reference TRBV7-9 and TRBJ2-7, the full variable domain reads DTGVSQNPRHKITKRGQNVTFRCDPISEHNRLYWYRQTLGQGPEFLTYFQNEAQLEKSRLLSDRFSAERPKGSFSTLEIQRTEQGDSAMYLCASSRTSGPPEQYFGPGTRLTVT.

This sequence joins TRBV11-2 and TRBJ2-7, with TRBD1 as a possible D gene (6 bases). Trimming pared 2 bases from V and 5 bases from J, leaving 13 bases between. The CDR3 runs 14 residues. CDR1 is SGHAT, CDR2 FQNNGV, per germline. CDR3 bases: TGTGCCAGCAGCTTACCAGGGGTCGGGGACGAGCAGTACTTC. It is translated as CASSLPGVGDEQYF. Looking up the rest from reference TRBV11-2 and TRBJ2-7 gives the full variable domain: EAGVAQSPRYKIIEKRQSVAFWCNPISGHATLYWYQQILGQGPKLLIQFQNNGVVDDSQLPKDRFSAERLKGVDSTLKIQPAKLEDSAVYLCASSLPGVGDEQYFGPGTRLTVT.

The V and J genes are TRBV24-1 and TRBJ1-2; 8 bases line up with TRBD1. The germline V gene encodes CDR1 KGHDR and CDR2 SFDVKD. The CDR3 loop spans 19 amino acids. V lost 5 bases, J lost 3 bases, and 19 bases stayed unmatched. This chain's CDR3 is CATSATGVQGAHLYYGYTF. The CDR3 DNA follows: TGTGCCACCAGTGCCACGGGGGTGCAGGGGGCGCATCTTTACTATGGCTACACCTTC.

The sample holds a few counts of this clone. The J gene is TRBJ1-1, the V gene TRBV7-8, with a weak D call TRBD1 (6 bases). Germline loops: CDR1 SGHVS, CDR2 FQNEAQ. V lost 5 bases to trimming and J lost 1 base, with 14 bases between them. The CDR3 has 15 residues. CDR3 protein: CASSANRVRNTEAFF. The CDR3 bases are TGTGCCAGCAGCGCCAACAGGGTGAGGAACACTGAAGCTTTCTTT.

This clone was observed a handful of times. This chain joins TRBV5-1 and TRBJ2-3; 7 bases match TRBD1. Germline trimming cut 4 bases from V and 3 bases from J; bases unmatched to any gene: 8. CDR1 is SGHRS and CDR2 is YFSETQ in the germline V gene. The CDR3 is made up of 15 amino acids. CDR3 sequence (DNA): TGCGCCAGCAGCCGGCCGGGACAGCGGACAGATACGCAGTATTTT. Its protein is CASSRPGQRTDTQYF.

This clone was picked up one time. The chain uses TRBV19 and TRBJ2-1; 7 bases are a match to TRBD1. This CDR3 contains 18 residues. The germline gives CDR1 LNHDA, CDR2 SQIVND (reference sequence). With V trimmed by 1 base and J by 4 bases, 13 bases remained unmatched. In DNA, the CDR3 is TGTGCCAGTAGTATAGCCTTATCCGGGACAGCGCTGTACAATGAGCAGTTCTTC. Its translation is CASSIALSGTALYNEQFF.

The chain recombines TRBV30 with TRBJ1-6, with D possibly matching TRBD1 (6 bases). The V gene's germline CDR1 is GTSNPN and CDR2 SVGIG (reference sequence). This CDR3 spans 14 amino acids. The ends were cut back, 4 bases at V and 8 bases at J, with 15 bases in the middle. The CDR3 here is CAWTQDSLYSPLHF. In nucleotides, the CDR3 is TGTGCCTGGACCCAGGACAGTCTTTATTCACCCCTCCACTTT.

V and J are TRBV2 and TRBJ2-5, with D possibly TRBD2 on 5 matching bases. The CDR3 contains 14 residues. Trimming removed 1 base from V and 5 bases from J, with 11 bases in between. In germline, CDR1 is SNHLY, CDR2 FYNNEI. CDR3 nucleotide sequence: TGTGCCAGCAGTGAAGTAGTGACTACCGAGACCCAGTACTTC. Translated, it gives CASSEVVTTETQYF.

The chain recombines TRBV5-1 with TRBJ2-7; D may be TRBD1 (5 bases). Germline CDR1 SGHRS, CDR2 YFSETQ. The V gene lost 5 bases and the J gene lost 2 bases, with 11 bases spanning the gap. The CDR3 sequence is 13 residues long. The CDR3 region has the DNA TGCGCCAGCAGTAGAGAAGGGGCCTACGAGCAGTACTTC. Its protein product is CASSREGAYEQYF.

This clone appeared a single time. CDR3 coding DNA: TGTGCCAGCAGCCAAGGGCCGGGACAGACGAACACTGAAGCTTTCTTT. It translates to CASSQGPGQTNTEAFF. This chain joins TRBV4-2 and TRBJ1-1, with 7 bases fitting TRBD1. This CDR3 contains 16 residues. CDR1 is LGHNA, CDR2 YNFKEQ, per germline. V shed 1 base and J 1 base; nucleotides not matched to a gene: 6.

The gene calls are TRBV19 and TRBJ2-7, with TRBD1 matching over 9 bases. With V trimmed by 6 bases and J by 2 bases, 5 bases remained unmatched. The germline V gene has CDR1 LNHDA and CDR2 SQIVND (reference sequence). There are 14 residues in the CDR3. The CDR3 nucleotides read TGTGCCAGTAGCCTTGGGACAGGGCCCTACGAGCAGTACTTC. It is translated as CASSLGTGPYEQYF.